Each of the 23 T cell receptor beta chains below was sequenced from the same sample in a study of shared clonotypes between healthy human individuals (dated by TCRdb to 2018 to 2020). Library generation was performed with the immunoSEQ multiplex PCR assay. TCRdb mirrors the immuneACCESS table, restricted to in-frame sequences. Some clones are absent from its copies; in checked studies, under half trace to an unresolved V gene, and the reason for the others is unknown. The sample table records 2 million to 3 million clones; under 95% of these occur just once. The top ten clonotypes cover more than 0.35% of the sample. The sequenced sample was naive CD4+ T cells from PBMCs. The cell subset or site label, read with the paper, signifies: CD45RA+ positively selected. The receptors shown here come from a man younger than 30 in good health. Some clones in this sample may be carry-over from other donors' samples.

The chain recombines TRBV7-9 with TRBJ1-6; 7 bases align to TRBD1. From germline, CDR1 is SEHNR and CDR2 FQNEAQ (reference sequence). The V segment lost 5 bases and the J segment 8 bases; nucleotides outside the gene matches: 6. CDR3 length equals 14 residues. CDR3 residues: CASSTTGVDSPLHF. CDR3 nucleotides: TGTGCCAGCAGCACTACAGGGGTAGATTCACCCCTCCACTTT.

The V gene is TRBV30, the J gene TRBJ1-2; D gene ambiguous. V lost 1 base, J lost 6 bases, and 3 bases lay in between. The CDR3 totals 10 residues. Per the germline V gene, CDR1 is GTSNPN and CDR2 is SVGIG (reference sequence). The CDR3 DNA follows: TGTGCCTGGAGTGGAAATGGCTACACCTTC. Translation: CAWSGNGYTF.

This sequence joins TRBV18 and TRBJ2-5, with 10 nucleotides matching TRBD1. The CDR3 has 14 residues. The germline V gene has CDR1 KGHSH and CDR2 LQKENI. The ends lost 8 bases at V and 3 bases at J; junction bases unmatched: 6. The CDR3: CASTPGTGEETQYF. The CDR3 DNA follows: TGTGCCAGCACCCCCGGGACAGGGGAAGAGACCCAGTACTTC.

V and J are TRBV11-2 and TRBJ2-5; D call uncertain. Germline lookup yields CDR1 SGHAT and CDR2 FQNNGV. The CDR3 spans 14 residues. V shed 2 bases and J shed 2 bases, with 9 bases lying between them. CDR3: CASSLHPLQETQYF. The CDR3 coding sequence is TGTGCCAGCAGCTTACACCCCCTTCAAGAGACCCAGTACTTC.

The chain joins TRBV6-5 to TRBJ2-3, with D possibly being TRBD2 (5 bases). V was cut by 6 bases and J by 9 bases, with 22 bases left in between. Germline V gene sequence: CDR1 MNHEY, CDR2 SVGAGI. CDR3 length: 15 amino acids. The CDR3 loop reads CASRDEARGKGTQYF. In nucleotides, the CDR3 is TGTGCCAGCAGAGATGAGGCCCGAGGGAAGGGAACGCAGTATTTT.

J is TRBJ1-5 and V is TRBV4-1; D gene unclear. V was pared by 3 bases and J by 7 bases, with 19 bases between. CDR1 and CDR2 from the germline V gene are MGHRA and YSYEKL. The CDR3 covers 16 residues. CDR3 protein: CASSQGRGVARQPQHF. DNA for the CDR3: TGCGCCAGCAGCCAGGGCCGTGGGGTGGCTAGGCAGCCCCAGCATTTT.

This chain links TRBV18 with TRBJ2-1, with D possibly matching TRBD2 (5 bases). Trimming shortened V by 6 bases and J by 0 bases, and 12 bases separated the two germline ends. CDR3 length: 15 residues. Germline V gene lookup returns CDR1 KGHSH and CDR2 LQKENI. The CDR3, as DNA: TGTGCCAGCTCCCTAATCCGGGACTCCTACAATGAGCAGTTCTTC. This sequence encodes CASSLIRDSYNEQFF.

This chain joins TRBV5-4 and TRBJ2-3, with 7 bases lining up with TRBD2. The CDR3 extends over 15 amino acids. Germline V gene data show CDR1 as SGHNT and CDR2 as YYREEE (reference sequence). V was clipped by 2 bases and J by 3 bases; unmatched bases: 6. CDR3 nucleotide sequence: TGTGCCAGCAGCTTTGTGTCAGCGGGAACAGATACGCAGTATTTT. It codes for CASSFVSAGTDTQYF.

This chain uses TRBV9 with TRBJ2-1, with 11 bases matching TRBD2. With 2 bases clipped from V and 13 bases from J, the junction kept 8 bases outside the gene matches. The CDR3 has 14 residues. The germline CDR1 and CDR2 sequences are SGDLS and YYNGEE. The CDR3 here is CASSVTSGTGTQFF. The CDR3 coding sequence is TGTGCCAGCAGCGTGACTAGCGGGACGGGGACCCAGTTCTTC.

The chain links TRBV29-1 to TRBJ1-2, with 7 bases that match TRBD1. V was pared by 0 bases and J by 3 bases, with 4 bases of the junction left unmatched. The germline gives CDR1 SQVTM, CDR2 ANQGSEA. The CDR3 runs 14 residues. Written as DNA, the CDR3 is TGCAGCGTTGAAGATCAAGACAGGGACTATGGCTACACCTTC. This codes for CSVEDQDRDYGYTF.

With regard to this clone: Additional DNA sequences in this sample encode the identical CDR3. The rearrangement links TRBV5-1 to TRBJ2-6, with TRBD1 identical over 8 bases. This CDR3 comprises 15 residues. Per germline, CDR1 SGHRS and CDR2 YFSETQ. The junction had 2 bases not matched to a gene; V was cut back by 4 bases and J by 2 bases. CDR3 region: CASSLQGAGANVLTF. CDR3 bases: TGCGCCAGCAGCCTACAGGGGGCTGGGGCCAACGTCCTGACTTTC.

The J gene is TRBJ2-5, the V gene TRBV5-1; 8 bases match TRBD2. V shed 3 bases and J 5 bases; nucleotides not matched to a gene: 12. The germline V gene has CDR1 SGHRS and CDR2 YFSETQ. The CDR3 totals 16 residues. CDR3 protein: CASSSGLAPRGETQYF. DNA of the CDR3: TGCGCCAGCAGCTCAGGACTAGCACCCAGAGGGGAGACCCAGTACTTC.

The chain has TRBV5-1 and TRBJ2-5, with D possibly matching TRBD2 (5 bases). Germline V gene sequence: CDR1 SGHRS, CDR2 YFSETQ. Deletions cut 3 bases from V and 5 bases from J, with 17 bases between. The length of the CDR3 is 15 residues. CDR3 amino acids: CASSSSPGGEETQYF. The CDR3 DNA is TGCGCCAGCAGCTCCTCCCCCGGAGGCGAGGAGACCCAGTACTTC.

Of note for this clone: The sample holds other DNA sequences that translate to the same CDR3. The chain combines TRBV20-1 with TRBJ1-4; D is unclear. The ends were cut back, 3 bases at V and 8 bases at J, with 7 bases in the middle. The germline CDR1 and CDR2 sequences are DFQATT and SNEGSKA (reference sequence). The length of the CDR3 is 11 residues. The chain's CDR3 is CSASRNEKLFF. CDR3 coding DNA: TGCAGTGCTAGCAGAAACGAAAAACTGTTTTTT.

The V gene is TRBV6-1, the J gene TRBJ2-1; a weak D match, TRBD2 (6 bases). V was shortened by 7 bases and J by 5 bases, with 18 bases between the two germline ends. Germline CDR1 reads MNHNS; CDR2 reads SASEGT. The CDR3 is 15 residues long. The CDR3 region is CASNSGRDPNNEQFF. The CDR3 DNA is TGTGCCAGCAACTCGGGGCGGGACCCAAACAATGAGCAGTTCTTC.

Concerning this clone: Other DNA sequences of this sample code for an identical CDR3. CDR3 loop: CASSLGGGGQPQHF. CDR3 nucleotide sequence: TGTGCCAGCAGCTTAGGAGGGGGGGGTCAGCCCCAGCATTTT. The V call is TRBV7-2, the J call TRBJ1-5, with D possibly TRBD1 on 6 matching bases. CDR3 length equals 14 residues. Germline V gives CDR1 SGHTA, CDR2 FQGNSA. V lost 1 base, J lost 6 bases, and 10 bases lay in between.

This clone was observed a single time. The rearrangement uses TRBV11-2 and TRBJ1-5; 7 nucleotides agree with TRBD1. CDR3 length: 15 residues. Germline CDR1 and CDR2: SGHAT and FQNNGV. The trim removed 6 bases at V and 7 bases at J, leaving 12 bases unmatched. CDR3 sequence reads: CASSGTGAGRQPQHF. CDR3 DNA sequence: TGTGCCAGCAGTGGCACAGGGGCAGGAAGGCAGCCCCAGCATTTT.

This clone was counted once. Written as DNA, the CDR3 is TGTGCCAGCAGCCTGACCCCCCACGAGCAGTACTTC. This gives the protein CASSLTPHEQYF. The genes are TRBV11-2 and TRBJ2-7; no firm D call. V lost 5 bases to trimming and J lost 5 bases, with 10 bases between them. This CDR3 is 12 amino acids long. Germline V gene data show CDR1 as SGHAT and CDR2 as FQNNGV.

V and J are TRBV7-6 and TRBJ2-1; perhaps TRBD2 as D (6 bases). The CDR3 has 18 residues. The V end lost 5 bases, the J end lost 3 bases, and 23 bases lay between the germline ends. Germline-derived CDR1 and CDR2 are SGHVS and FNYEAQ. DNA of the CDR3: TGTGCCAGCAGCGCTTTACTAGCCACCCCGGGAGACTACAATGAGCAGTTCTTC. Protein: CASSALLATPGDYNEQFF.

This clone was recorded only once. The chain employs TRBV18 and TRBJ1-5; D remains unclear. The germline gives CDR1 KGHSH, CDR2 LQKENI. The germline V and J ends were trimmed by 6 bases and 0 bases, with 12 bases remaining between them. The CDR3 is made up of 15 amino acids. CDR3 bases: TGTGCCAGCTCGCCTACAGAGAATAGCAATCAGCCCCAGCATTTT. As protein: CASSPTENSNQPQHF.

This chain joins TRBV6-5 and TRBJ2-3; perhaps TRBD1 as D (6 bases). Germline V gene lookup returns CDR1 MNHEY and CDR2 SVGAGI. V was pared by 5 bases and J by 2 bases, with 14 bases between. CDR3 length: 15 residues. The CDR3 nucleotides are TGTGCCAGCAGTGCATCGGGACACTACACAGATACGCAGTATTTT. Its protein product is CASSASGHYTDTQYF.

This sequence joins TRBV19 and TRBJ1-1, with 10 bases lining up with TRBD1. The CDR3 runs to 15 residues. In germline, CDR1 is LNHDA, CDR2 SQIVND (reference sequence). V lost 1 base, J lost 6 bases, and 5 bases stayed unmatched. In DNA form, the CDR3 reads TGTGCCAGTAGTATAGGGTTGGGGACAGGGGCTGAAGCTTTCTTT. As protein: CASSIGLGTGAEAFF.

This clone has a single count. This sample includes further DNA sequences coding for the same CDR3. In nucleotides, the CDR3 is TGTGCCAGCAGCCTTGGGGTTACGCAGTATTTT. This translates into CASSLGVTQYF. The V call is TRBV7-3, the J call TRBJ2-3; D not resolved. Germline CDR1 and CDR2: SGHTA and FQGTGA. Trimming removed 5 bases at V and 8 bases at J, with 8 bases between. The CDR3 totals 11 residues. Supplemented by reference TRBV7-3 and TRBJ2-3, the full variable domain reads GAGVSQTPSNKVTEKGKYVELRCDPISGHTALYWYRQSLGQGPEFLIYFQGTGAADDSGLPNDRFFAVRPEGSVSTLKIQRTERGDSAVYLCASSLGVTQYFGPGTRLTVL.